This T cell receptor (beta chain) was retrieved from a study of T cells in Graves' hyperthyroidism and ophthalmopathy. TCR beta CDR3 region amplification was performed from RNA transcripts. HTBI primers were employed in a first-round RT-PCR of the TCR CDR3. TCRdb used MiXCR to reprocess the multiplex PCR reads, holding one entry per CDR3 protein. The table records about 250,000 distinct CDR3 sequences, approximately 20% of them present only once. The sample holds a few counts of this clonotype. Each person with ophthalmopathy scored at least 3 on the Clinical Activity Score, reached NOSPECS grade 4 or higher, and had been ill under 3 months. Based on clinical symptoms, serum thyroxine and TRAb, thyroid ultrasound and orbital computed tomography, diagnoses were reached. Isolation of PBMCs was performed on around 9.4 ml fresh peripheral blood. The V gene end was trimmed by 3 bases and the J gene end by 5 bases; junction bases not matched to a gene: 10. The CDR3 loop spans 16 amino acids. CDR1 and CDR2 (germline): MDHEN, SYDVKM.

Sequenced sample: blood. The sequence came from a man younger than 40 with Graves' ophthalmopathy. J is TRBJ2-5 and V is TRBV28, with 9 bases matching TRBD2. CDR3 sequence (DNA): TGTGCCAGCAGTTTGGGGTCGGCGGGAGGGTTGGAGACCCAGTACTTC. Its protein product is CASSLGSAGGLETQYF.